These T cell receptor beta chains were read from a single sample in a study of cytomegalovirus exposure and HLA in healthy donors. Generated by immunoSEQ multiplex PCR, the TCRdb table keeps only in-frame clones and is missing some. The data contain approximately 140,000 clones, around 90% of them singletons. Sample: PBMCs. All receptors derive from a man between 18 and 35 years old in good health and CMV-seropositive. Each CDR3 is given with its conserved first and last residue. The order of the fields is D gene, clone size, V gene, J gene, CDR3 DNA, CDR3 protein. D genes are given only for firm matches. Only some rows state a clone size, as once, few, many or a class for expanded clones.

-	-	TRBV4-1	TRBJ1-4	TGCGCCAGCAGCCAAGAGGGGAGTGCAACTAATGAAAAACTGTTTTTT	CASSQEGSATNEKLFF
-	-	TRBV5-1	TRBJ2-2	TGCGCCAGCAGCTTGGTCGGCACCGGGGAGCTGTTTTTT	CASSLVGTGELFF
-	-	TRBV6-5	TRBJ1-2	TGTGCCAGCAGTTATACTGGGACTTCGGGCTACACCTTC	CASSYTGTSGYTF
TRBD1	-	TRBV30	TRBJ1-4	TGTGCCTGGGGGACAGCTGGGAATGAAAAACTGTTTTTT	CAWGTAGNEKLFF
-	once	TRBV5-5	TRBJ1-3	TGTGCCAGCAGCTTCTCAATTAGCTCTGGAAACACCATATATTTT	CASSFSISSGNTIYF
-	-	TRBV5-1	TRBJ2-5	TGCGCCAGCAGCCCGGGACACCTCCAAGAGACCCAGTACTTC	CASSPGHLQETQYF
TRBD1	few	TRBV27	TRBJ1-1	TGTGCCAGCAGTTCGGCTGTAATTACAGGGGGCCGGATGAACACTGAAGCTTTCTTT	CASSSAVITGGRMNTEAFF
-	-	TRBV30	TRBJ2-1	TGTGCCTGGCTAGGAGGGCTTGGCAATGAGCAGTTCTTC	CAWLGGLGNEQFF
-	-	TRBV5-6	TRBJ2-2	TGTGCCAGCAGCTTTAGGAGGTTCCTCCCTCCGAACACCGGGGAGCTGTTTTTT	CASSFRRFLPPNTGELFF
-	-	TRBV11-1	TRBJ1-3	TGTGCCAGCAGCTTAGCTACAGGAGACTCTGGAAACACCATATATTTT	CASSLATGDSGNTIYF
TRBD1	-	TRBV10-3	TRBJ1-1	TGTGCCATCAGTGATTCCGGACAGGGCGCCACTGAAGCTTTCTTT	CAISDSGQGATEAFF
-	-	TRBV6-1	TRBJ2-2	TGTGCCAGCAGTATTTTCGCCGGGGAGCTGTTTTTT	CASSIFAGELFF
TRBD2	-	TRBV29-1	TRBJ2-1	TGCAGCGGAGGGGCCCACACCCAGCGGGGTGAGCAGTTCTTC	CSGGAHTQRGEQFF
-	-	TRBV2	TRBJ1-1	TGTGCCAGCAACGCGGGTACTGAAGCTTTCTTT	CASNAGTEAFF
TRBD2	-	TRBV5-1	TRBJ2-1	TGCGCCAGCAGCACCAGACTAGCGGATTCCACCAATGAGCAGTTCTTC	CASSTRLADSTNEQFF
TRBD2	few	TRBV15	TRBJ2-7	TGTGCCACCAGCGCCCGGGGGGAACCCTACGAGCAGTACTTC	CATSARGEPYEQYF
-	-	TRBV9	TRBJ2-1	TGTGCCAGCAGCCTGCGTAGTGCCCAAGATGAGCAGTTCTTC	CASSLRSAQDEQFF
-	-	TRBV2	TRBJ1-4	TGTGCCAGCAGTGACAGTTTTAATGAAAAACTGTTTTTT	CASSDSFNEKLFF
-	-	TRBV5-4	TRBJ1-1	TGTGCCAGCAGCTTGGACAGATGGGACACTGAAGCTTTCTTT	CASSLDRWDTEAFF
-	-	TRBV6-5	TRBJ2-3	TGTGCCAGCGGCGGGGCCTCCTACGCGACAGATACGCAGTATTTT	CASGGASYATDTQYF
TRBD2	-	TRBV30	TRBJ2-3	TGTGCCTGGAGTCCTGGACTAGCGGGAATAACAGATACGCAGTATTTT	CAWSPGLAGITDTQYF
-	-	TRBV6-5	TRBJ1-2	TGTGCCAGCAGCCCCGGTCTCAACTATGGCTACACCTTC	CASSPGLNYGYTF
TRBD1	-	TRBV6-5	TRBJ1-4	TGTGCCAGCAGCCCGGGACAGGGGAATGAAAAACTGTTTTTT	CASSPGQGNEKLFF
-	-	TRBV7-3	TRBJ1-1	TGTGCCAGCAGCTTTGCAGGGAACACTGAAGCTTTCTTT	CASSFAGNTEAFF
-	-	TRBV5-1	TRBJ2-3	TGCGCCAGCAGCTTGGGGGCACAGGGAACAGATACGCAGTATTTT	CASSLGAQGTDTQYF
TRBD1	-	TRBV5-8	TRBJ1-2	TGTGCCAGCAGGTCGTCCCGGGACAGGTTCGCGGACTACACCTTC	CASRSSRDRFADYTF
TRBD1	-	TRBV15	TRBJ2-1	TGTGCCACCAGCAGAGATCGACAGGGGTATGAGCAGTTCTTC	CATSRDRQGYEQFF
TRBD2	-	TRBV9	TRBJ2-3	TGTGCCAGCAGCGTAGCACTAGCGGGAAATACAGATACGCAGTATTTT	CASSVALAGNTDTQYF
-	-	TRBV29-1	TRBJ2-1	TGCAGCGTCTCCGGGTCGAGCTCCTACAATGAGCAGTTCTTC	CSVSGSSSYNEQFF
-	-	TRBV18	TRBJ1-4	TGTGCCAGCTCGTTCCAGGGGACCGCAACTAATGAAAAACTGTTTTTT	CASSFQGTATNEKLFF
-	-	TRBV5-4	TRBJ2-5	TGTGCCAGCAGCTTGGATGACCGGGAAGAGACCCAGTACTTC	CASSLDDREETQYF
TRBD1	-	TRBV7-8	TRBJ1-4	TGTGCCAGCAGCTTAGTCCATACAGGGGGCGGAAATGAAAAACTGTTTTTT	CASSLVHTGGGNEKLFF
-	-	TRBV27	TRBJ2-5	TGTGCCAGCAGCCTCTTCCGGGGGGCGCGTCTAGAGACCCAGTACTTC	CASSLFRGARLETQYF
TRBD1	-	TRBV6-5	TRBJ2-7	TGTGCCAGCAGTTTGGGGGCAGGACAGGCCGCCTACGAGCAGTACTTC	CASSLGAGQAAYEQYF
-	-	TRBV4-2	TRBJ1-1	TGTGCCAGCAGCCAAGATCGTGGGGACTCTGAAGCTTTCTTT	CASSQDRGDSEAFF
TRBD1	-	TRBV2	TRBJ1-4	TGTGCCAGCAGTGAAAGGGGTCAGGGGGCACGAAAACTGTTTTTT	CASSERGQGARKLFF
TRBD2	-	TRBV10-3	TRBJ2-7	TGTGCCATCAGGCGAGCGGGGGACTCCTACGAGCAGTACTTC	CAIRRAGDSYEQYF
TRBD1	-	TRBV10-3	TRBJ1-2	TGTGCCATCACCGGGACAGGGGGAATAGACACCTTC	CAITGTGGIDTF
TRBD1	-	TRBV11-2	TRBJ1-2	TGTGCCAGCAGCACCCGACAGGGCTTCGACACCTTC	CASSTRQGFDTF
-	-	TRBV11-2	TRBJ2-1	TGTGCCAGCAGCTTAGTTCGAGGCAACATCTACAATGAGCAGTTCTTC	CASSLVRGNIYNEQFF
-	-	TRBV21-1	TRBJ2-1	TGTGCCAGGGGGCAGCACGACAATGAGCAGTTCTTC	CARGQHDNEQFF
TRBD1	-	TRBV5-1	TRBJ1-1	TGCGCCAGCAGCTTGGCCGGACAGGGCAACACTGAAGCTTTCTTT	CASSLAGQGNTEAFF
-	-	TRBV19	TRBJ1-5	TGTGCCAGTAGCCCACGGGGGGGGTGGTCCAATCAGCCCCAGCATTTT	CASSPRGGWSNQPQHF
TRBD2	-	TRBV11-2	TRBJ2-7	TGTGCCAGCAGCCCTTACGGACTAGCGGGAGTAAAGCAGTACTTC	CASSPYGLAGVKQYF
TRBD1	-	TRBV5-4	TRBJ2-7	TGTGCCAGCAGCGTAGCAGGGGGCTACTACTACGAGCAGTACTTC	CASSVAGGYYYEQYF
TRBD1	-	TRBV6-1	TRBJ1-2	TGTGCCAGCAGTGCACAGGGGGTTGGTAACTATGGCTACACCTTC	CASSAQGVGNYGYTF
-	-	TRBV7-9	TRBJ2-7	TGTGCCAGCAGTACCGCGGAGGACGAGCAGTACTTC	CASSTAEDEQYF
TRBD1	-	TRBV18	TRBJ2-3	TGTGCCAGCTCACCCAACGGTCCCGGGACAGGGGTGGATACGCAGTATTTT	CASSPNGPGTGVDTQYF